This T cell receptor beta chain is drawn from a study of blood T cells in healthy people across ages. Every sample yielded at least 6.5 million isolated PBMCs. A second PCR of 7 to 11 cycles used a sample-barcoded 5' primer and a J-beta primer mix. Each of the cDNA molecules was tagged by a template-switch adaptor with 12 random nucleotides. TCRdb re-called the 5' RACE reads with MiXCR, one entry per CDR3 protein. The data show roughly 640,000 distinct CDR3 sequences, approximately 30% seen once. The junction had 5 bases not matched to a gene; V was cut back by 3 bases and J by 2 bases. There are 16 residues in the CDR3. Germline loops: CDR1 SGDLS, CDR2 YYNGEE.

This receptor was identified in a woman at least 80 years old in good health. Sequenced sample: blood. The chain recombines TRBV9 with TRBJ2-3; 11 bases map to TRBD2. The CDR3 here is CASSAETSGITDTQYF. The CDR3 nucleotides are TGTGCCAGCAGCGCCGAGACTAGCGGGATCACAGATACGCAGTATTTT.